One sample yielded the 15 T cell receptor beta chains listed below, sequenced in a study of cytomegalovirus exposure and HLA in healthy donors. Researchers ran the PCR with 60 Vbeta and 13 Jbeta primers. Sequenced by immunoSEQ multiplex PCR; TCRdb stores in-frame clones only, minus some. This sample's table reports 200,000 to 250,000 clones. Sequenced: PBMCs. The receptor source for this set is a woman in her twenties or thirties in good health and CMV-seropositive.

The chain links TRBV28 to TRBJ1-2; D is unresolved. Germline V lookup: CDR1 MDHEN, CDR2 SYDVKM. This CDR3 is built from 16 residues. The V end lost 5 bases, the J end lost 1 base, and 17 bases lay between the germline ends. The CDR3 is CASSDLRVVDNYGYTF. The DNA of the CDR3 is TGTGCCAGCAGTGACCTCCGGGTGGTGGATAACTATGGCTACACCTTC.

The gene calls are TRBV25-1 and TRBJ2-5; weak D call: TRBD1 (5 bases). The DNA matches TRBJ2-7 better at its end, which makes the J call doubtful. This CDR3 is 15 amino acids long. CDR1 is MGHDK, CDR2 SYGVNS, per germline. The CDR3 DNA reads TGTGCCAGCAGTGAATTTCTTACAGGATCTTACGAGCAGTACTTC. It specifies CASSEFLTGSYEQYF.

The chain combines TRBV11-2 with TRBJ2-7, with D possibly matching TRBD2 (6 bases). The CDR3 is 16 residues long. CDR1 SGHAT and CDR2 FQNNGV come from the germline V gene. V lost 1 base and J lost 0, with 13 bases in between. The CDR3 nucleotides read TGTGCCAGCAGCTTAGGTTCTAGCGCCCTCTCCTACGAGCAGTACTTC. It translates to CASSLGSSALSYEQYF.

CDR3 sequence reads: CASSLVVSELFF. CDR3 nucleotides: TGCGCCAGCAGCTTGGTAGTTTCGGAGCTGTTTTTT. The V call is TRBV5-1, the J call TRBJ2-2; D is unresolved. The V and J ends lost 0 bases and 10 bases respectively, with 7 bases between them. This CDR3 region has 12 residues. CDR1 and CDR2 (germline): SGHRS, YFSETQ.

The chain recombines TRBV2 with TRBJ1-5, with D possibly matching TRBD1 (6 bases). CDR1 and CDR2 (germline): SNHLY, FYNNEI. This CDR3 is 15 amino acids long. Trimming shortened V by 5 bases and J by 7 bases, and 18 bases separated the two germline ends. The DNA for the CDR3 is TGTGCCAGCAGTCCGGGGGCGGGAGGAGAACAGCCCCAGCATTTT. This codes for CASSPGAGGEQPQHF.

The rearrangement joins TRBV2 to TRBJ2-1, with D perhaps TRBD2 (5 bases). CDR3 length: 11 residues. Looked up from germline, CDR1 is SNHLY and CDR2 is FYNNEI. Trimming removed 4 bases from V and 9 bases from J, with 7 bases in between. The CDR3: CASSARGEQFF. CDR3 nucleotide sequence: TGTGCCAGCAGTGCCCGGGGTGAGCAGTTCTTC.

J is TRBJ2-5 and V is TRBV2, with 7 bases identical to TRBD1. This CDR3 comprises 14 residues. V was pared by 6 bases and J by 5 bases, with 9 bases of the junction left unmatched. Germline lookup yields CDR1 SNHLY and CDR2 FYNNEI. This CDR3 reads CASSAGQAWETQYF. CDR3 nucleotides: TGTGCCAGCAGCGCCGGACAGGCCTGGGAGACCCAGTACTTC.

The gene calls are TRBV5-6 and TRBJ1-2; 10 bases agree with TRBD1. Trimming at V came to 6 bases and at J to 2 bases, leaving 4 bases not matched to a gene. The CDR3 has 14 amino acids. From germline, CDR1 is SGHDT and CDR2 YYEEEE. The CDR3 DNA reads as TGTGCCAGCACTAGACAGGGGGCCAACTATGGCTACACCTTC. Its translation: CASTRQGANYGYTF.

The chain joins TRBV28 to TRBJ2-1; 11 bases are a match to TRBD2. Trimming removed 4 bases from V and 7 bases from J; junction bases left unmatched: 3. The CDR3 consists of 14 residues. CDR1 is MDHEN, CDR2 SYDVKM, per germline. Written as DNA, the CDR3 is TGTGCCAGCAGTTCTAGCGGGGGGCGAAATGAGCAGTTCTTC. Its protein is CASSSSGGRNEQFF.

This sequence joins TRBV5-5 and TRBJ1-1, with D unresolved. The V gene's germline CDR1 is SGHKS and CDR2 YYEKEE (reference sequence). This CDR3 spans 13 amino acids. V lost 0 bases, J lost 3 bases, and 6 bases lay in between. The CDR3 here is CASSLVRYTEAFF. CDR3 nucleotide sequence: TGTGCCAGCAGCTTGGTACGGTACACTGAAGCTTTCTTT.

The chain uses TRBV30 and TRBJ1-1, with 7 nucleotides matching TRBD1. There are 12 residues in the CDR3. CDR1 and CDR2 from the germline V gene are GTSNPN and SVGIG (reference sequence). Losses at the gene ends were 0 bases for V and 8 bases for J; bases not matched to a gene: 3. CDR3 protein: CAWSVGTDEAFF. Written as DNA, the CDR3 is TGTGCCTGGAGTGTAGGGACAGACGAAGCTTTCTTT.

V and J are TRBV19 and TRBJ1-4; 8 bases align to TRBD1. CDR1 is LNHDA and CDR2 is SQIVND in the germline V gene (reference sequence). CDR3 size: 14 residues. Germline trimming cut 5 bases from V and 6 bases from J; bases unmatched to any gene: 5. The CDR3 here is CASSFTGGDEKLFF. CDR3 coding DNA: TGTGCCAGTAGTTTCACAGGGGGGGATGAAAAACTGTTTTTT.

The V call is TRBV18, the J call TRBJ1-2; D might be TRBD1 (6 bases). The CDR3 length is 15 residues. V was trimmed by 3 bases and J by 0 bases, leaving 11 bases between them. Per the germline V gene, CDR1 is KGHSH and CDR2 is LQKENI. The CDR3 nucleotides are TGTGCCAGCTCACCTCAGGGGTTACCTAACTATGGCTACACCTTC. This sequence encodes CASSPQGLPNYGYTF.

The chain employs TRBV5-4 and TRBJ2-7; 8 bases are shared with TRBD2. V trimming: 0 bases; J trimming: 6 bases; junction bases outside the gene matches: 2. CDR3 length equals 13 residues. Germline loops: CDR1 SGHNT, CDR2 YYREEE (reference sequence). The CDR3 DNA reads TGTGCCAGCAGCTTGGCGGGAGGGTTCGAGCAGTACTTC. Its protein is CASSLAGGFEQYF.

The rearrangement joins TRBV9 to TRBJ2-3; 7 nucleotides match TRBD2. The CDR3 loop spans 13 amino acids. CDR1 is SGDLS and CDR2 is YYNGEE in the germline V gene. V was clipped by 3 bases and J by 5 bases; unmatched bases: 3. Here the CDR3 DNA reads TGTGCCAGCAGCGCCGGGGGGAAAGATACGCAGTATTTT. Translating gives CASSAGGKDTQYF.